Listed below are T cell receptor beta chains from one sample, sequenced in a study of T cell changes during pregnancy in multiple sclerosis. Clones were read by immunoSEQ multiplex PCR, and TCRdb kept only the in-frame ones, dropping some. This sample has 46,000 or so clones, with roughly 93% found just once. Source: CD8+ T cells from peripheral blood mononuclear cells, taken after pregnancy. All receptors derive from a female donor with multiple sclerosis, enrolled in a pregnancy study. CDR3s include the opening cysteine and the closing phenylalanine or tryptophan. Fields, in order: clone size, V gene, D gene, J gene, CDR3 protein, CDR3 DNA. The D gene is left open where the match is weak. Size tells how often a clone was seen (once, few, many) or the class of an expanded clone, and some rows leave it out.

.,TRBV4-1,.,TRBJ2-5,CASSHPPASPQETQYF,TGCGCCAGCAGCCACCCTCCCGCGTCCCCCCAAGAGACCCAGTACTTC
.,TRBV27,TRBD2,TRBJ2-1,CASSLGLAGLGNEQFF,TGTGCCAGCAGTTTAGGACTAGCGGGCCTTGGGAATGAGCAGTTCTTC
.,TRBV7-7,.,TRBJ2-1,CASSSRLESWDEQFF,TGTGCCAGCAGCTCTAGACTAGAATCCTGGGATGAGCAGTTCTTC
.,TRBV27,.,TRBJ1-5,CASSLYRASNQPQHF,TGTGCCAGCAGTCTATACAGAGCTAGCAATCAGCCCCAGCATTTT
.,TRBV7-9,.,TRBJ2-1,CASSPPAGESYNEQFF,TGTGCCAGCAGCCCGCCGGCAGGGGAAAGCTACAATGAGCAGTTCTTC
once,TRBV5-4,.,TRBJ1-1,CASSLRQGNTEAFF,TGTGCCAGCAGCTTGCGGCAGGGGAACACTGAAGCTTTCTTT
.,TRBV2,TRBD2,TRBJ2-7,CASLGSGSPSYEQYF,TGTGCCAGCCTTGGTAGCGGGAGCCCGTCCTACGAGCAGTACTTC
.,TRBV5-4,.,TRBJ2-7,CASSLGDTYYEQYF,TGTGCCAGCAGCTTGGGGGACACTTACTACGAGCAGTACTTC
.,TRBV14,TRBD2,TRBJ2-1,CASSQSLAAVHEQFF,TGTGCCAGCAGCCAAAGCCTAGCGGCAGTGCATGAGCAGTTCTTC
.,TRBV19,TRBD2,TRBJ2-7,CASRTSGGASEQYF,TGTGCCAGCCGGACTAGCGGGGGGGCCTCCGAGCAGTACTTC
.,TRBV7-9,.,TRBJ2-7,CASSSPYEQYF,TGTGCCAGCAGCTCTCCCTACGAGCAGTACTTC
.,TRBV14,.,TRBJ1-2,CASSQDWAGYGYTF,TGTGCCAGCAGCCAAGATTGGGCAGGGTATGGCTACACCTTC
.,TRBV4-1,.,TRBJ1-1,CASSQDPGALNTEAFF,TGCGCCAGCAGCCAAGATCCAGGGGCCTTGAACACTGAAGCTTTCTTT
.,TRBV7-9,TRBD1,TRBJ1-2,CASSSKGNFGTANYGYTF,TGTGCCAGCAGCTCGAAGGGAAACTTCGGGACAGCAAACTATGGCTACACCTTC
once,TRBV5-4,.,TRBJ1-2,CATAIEELSYTF,TGTGCCACCGCAATCGAAGAACTAAGCTACACCTTC
.,TRBV19,TRBD2,TRBJ2-4,CASSISGRDQYF,TGTGCCAGTAGTATTAGCGGGAGAGATCAGTACTTC
.,TRBV2,.,TRBJ2-2,CASNYRTDRITGELFF,TGTGCCAGCAATTACCGAACAGACCGGATTACCGGGGAGCTGTTTTTT
once,TRBV18,.,TRBJ2-7,CASSPGSATYEQYF,TGTGCCAGCTCCCCCGGCAGCGCTACCTACGAGCAGTACTTC
.,TRBV7-3,TRBD2,TRBJ2-1,CASSLIWTSRAHEQFF,TGTGCCAGCAGCTTAATTTGGACTAGCCGAGCCCATGAGCAGTTCTTC
.,TRBV15,.,TRBJ1-2,CATSFGRGYGYTF,TGTGCCACCAGCTTCGGGAGGGGGTATGGCTACACCTTC
.,TRBV4-2,.,TRBJ2-7,CASSQEELSYEQYF,TGTGCCAGCAGCCAAGAAGAGCTATCCTACGAGCAGTACTTC
.,TRBV2,TRBD2,TRBJ2-3,CASKLAGGPGADTQYF,TGTGCCAGCAAACTAGCGGGAGGGCCCGGGGCAGATACGCAGTATTTT
.,TRBV9,TRBD1,TRBJ2-7,CASSPRDSAYEQYF,TGTGCCAGCAGCCCTCGGGACAGCGCCTACGAGCAGTACTTC
.,TRBV27,.,TRBJ2-3,CASSLSTDTAYAEYF,TGTGCCAGCAGTTTAAGTACAGATACGGCATACGCAGAGTATTTT
.,TRBV4-1,.,TRBJ2-7,CASSQGHKTSYEQYF,TGCGCCAGCAGCCAGGGACACAAAACCTCCTACGAGCAGTACTTC
.,TRBV11-1,TRBD2,TRBJ2-3,CASSQAGGPFSLRTDTQYF,TGTGCCAGCAGCCAAGCGGGAGGGCCCTTCTCCCTACGCACAGATACGCAGTATTTT
.,TRBV28,.,TRBJ1-2,CASSIGENYGYTF,TGTGCCAGCAGTATAGGGGAAAACTATGGCTACACCTTC
.,TRBV11-3,TRBD2,TRBJ2-7,CASSLTSGVVYEQYF,TGTGCCAGCAGCCTTACCAGCGGGGTTGTCTACGAGCAGTACTTC
.,TRBV5-1,TRBD1,TRBJ2-1,CASSLGQGSYNEQFF,TGCGCCAGCAGCTTGGGACAGGGGTCCTACAATGAGCAGTTCTTC
.,TRBV7-9,TRBD2,TRBJ2-1,CASRLLAGGADEQFF,TGTGCCAGCAGGCTCTTAGCGGGAGGGGCGGATGAGCAGTTCTTC
.,TRBV7-9,.,TRBJ2-7,CASSLQGTYEQYF,TGTGCCAGCAGCTTACAGGGGACCTACGAGCAGTACTTC
.,TRBV7-2,TRBD2,TRBJ2-1,CASSLELAGAVNEQFF,TGTGCCAGCAGCTTAGAGCTAGCGGGAGCCGTAAATGAGCAGTTCTTC
.,TRBV27,TRBD1,TRBJ1-2,CASSSIGTGPRGYGYTF,TGTGCCAGCAGTTCCATAGGGACAGGGCCTAGAGGCTATGGCTACACCTTC
.,TRBV5-1,TRBD1,TRBJ2-1,CASSHEGQSSYNEQFF,TGCGCCAGCAGCCACGAGGGACAGAGCTCCTACAATGAGCAGTTCTTC
.,TRBV6-5,TRBD2,TRBJ2-1,CASSSGVYNEQFF,TGTGCCAGCTCTAGCGGGGTGTACAATGAGCAGTTCTTC
few,TRBV5-3,.,TRBJ1-3,CARSGEGRNTIYF,TGTGCCAGAAGCGGGGAGGGGAGAAACACCATATATTTT
.,TRBV11-2,.,TRBJ2-3,CASSPPAADTQYF,TGTGCCAGCAGTCCGCCCGCGGCAGATACGCAGTATTTT
.,TRBV28,TRBD1,TRBJ2-1,CASSLTGGPYNEQFF,TGTGCCAGCAGCTTGACAGGGGGCCCCTACAATGAGCAGTTCTTC
once,TRBV11-2,TRBD2,TRBJ2-3,CASRLLTSGRAAQYF,TGTGCCAGCCGTCTCCTGACTAGCGGGAGGGCCGCGCAGTATTTT
.,TRBV7-9,TRBD1,TRBJ2-6,CASSFATGGKSGANVLTF,TGTGCCAGCAGCTTCGCGACAGGGGGCAAATCTGGGGCCAACGTCCTGACTTTC
.,TRBV6-5,TRBD1,TRBJ1-5,CASRKTGARNQPQHF,TGTGCCAGCAGAAAAACAGGGGCGAGAAATCAGCCCCAGCATTTT
.,TRBV19,.,TRBJ2-1,CASNAGGTYNEQFF,TGTGCCAGTAATGCCGGAGGAACCTACAATGAGCAGTTCTTC
.,TRBV5-5,.,TRBJ1-2,CASSFSETGALYGYTF,TGTGCCAGCAGCTTTTCTGAGACAGGAGCCCTCTATGGCTACACCTTC
once,TRBV6-4,TRBD1,TRBJ2-2,CASSETLWTGNTGELFF,TGTGCCAGCAGCGAAACGTTGTGGACAGGGAACACCGGGGAGCTGTTTTTT
.,TRBV4-1,.,TRBJ1-5,CASSQLGGGSNQPQHF,TGCGCCAGCAGCCAATTAGGTGGGGGCAGCAATCAGCCCCAGCATTTT
.,TRBV27,.,TRBJ2-7,CASSPSGLYEQYF,TGTGCCAGCAGTCCCTCGGGACTCTACGAGCAGTACTTC
.,TRBV10-3,.,TRBJ1-1,CAISPDSIEAFF,TGTGCCATCAGTCCGGACAGCATTGAAGCTTTCTTT
.,TRBV10-2,TRBD2,TRBJ2-3,CASSDWRGVTDTQYF,TGCGCCAGCAGTGATTGGCGGGGGGTCACAGATACGCAGTATTTT
.,TRBV4-1,TRBD2,TRBJ2-1,CASSQVAGDLNEQFF,TGCGCCAGCAGCCAAGTCGCGGGAGATCTCAATGAGCAGTTCTTC
.,TRBV7-9,.,TRBJ2-7,CASSDGVSYEQYF,TGTGCCAGCAGCGACGGGGTCTCCTACGAGCAGTACTTC
.,TRBV7-9,.,TRBJ2-7,CASGKGLGNEQYF,TGTGCCAGCGGCAAGGGGCTGGGTAACGAGCAGTACTTC
.,TRBV7-9,.,TRBJ2-7,CASSLTSGDPYEQYF,TGTGCCAGCAGCCTGACATCGGGGGACCCCTACGAGCAGTACTTC
.,TRBV4-1,.,TRBJ1-1,CASSQDPGGMNTEAFF,TGCGCCAGCAGCCAAGATCCCGGGGGAATGAACACTGAAGCTTTCTTT
.,TRBV9,TRBD1,TRBJ2-3,CASSGAGTAGTDTQYF,TGTGCCAGCAGCGGAGCCGGGACAGCGGGCACAGATACGCAGTATTTT
.,TRBV2,TRBD1,TRBJ2-5,CASRGDRVQETQYF,TGTGCCAGCAGAGGAGACAGGGTCCAAGAGACCCAGTACTTC